This entry features one T cell receptor beta chain sequence. The data belong to a study of T cell changes during pregnancy in multiple sclerosis. Using immunoSEQ multiplex PCR, the repertoire was profiled, and TCRdb retains in-frame clones only, with some absent. Here the sample spans approximately 50,000 clones, roughly 90% being singletons. V lost 3 bases to trimming and J lost 5 bases; unmatched junction nucleotides: 8. Germline assignment: CDR1 LGHNA and CDR2 YSLEER. CDR3 length: 15 amino acids. The chain couples TRBV4-3 to TRBJ2-3; 7 nucleotides align to TRBD1. The sample was CD4+ T cells from peripheral blood mononuclear cells, taken after pregnancy. The sequence came from a female donor with multiple sclerosis, enrolled in a pregnancy study. Here the CDR3 DNA reads TGCGCCAGCAGCCACGACAGGGCTTGGGGAGATACGCAGTATTTT. Translated: CASSHDRAWGDTQYF.